The 6 T cell receptor beta chains listed next were all sequenced from one sample in a study of shared clonotypes between healthy human individuals. Using immunoSEQ multiplex PCR, the repertoire was profiled, and TCRdb retains in-frame clones only, with some absent. The table records 600,000 to 700,000 clones, around four fifths of them present only once. Input material: memory CD4+ T cells sorted from blood. As for subset: CD45RA-negative fraction. These receptors originate from a woman in her twenties or thirties in good health.

There are many counts of this clone. V and J are TRBV7-2 and TRBJ1-2; D uncertain. V was pared by 1 base and J by 7 bases, with 16 bases between. Germline assignment: CDR1 SGHTA and CDR2 FQGNSA. The CDR3 extends over 15 amino acids. The CDR3 spells CASSLGSGTVGGYTF. CDR3 bases: TGTGCCAGCAGCTTAGGCTCGGGCACGGTAGGTGGCTACACCTTC.

V usage is TRBV5-1 and J usage is TRBJ2-7; D uncertain. The CDR3 runs 15 residues. Trimming shortened V by 4 bases and J by 0 bases, and 14 bases separated the two germline ends. CDR1 and CDR2 (germline): SGHRS, YFSETQ. In DNA, the CDR3 is TGCGCCAGCAGCGGACCGGTTGGAATCTCCTACGAGCAGTACTTC. Translated: CASSGPVGISYEQYF.

The V gene is TRBV5-1, the J gene TRBJ2-2; 8 bases map to TRBD1. V dropped 4 bases and J dropped 2; count of bases not matched to a gene: 7. The CDR3 loop spans 16 amino acids. The V gene's germline CDR1 is SGHRS and CDR2 YFSETQ. The CDR3: CASSLLGQANTGELFF. The CDR3 DNA sequence: TGCGCCAGCAGCCTGCTGGGACAGGCTAACACCGGGGAGCTGTTTTTT.

The CDR3 loop is CASAGTSGSNEQFF. CDR3 sequence (DNA): TGTGCCAGCGCCGGGACTAGCGGGAGCAATGAGCAGTTCTTC. The chain employs TRBV28 and TRBJ2-1, with TRBD2 matching 14 bases. V was pared by 8 bases and J by 6 bases, with 3 bases of the junction left unmatched. Per germline, CDR1 MDHEN and CDR2 SYDVKM. The CDR3 contains 14 residues. Full variable domain (outside the CDR3, taken from reference TRBV28 and TRBJ2-1): DVKVTQSSRYLVKRTGEKVFLECVQDMDHENMFWYRQDPGLGLRLIYFSYDVKMKEKGDIPEGYSVSREKKERFSLILESASTNQTSMYLCASAGTSGSNEQFFGPGTRLTVL.

The genes are TRBV5-1 and TRBJ2-6; TRBD1 aligns across 8 bases. Germline CDR1 and CDR2: SGHRS and YFSETQ. The CDR3 has 17 residues. The J segment lost 2 bases and the V segment lost 3 bases, leaving 7 bases of the junction unmatched. The DNA for the CDR3 is TGCGCCAGCAGCTGGACCCCAGGGGGCGCTGGGGCCAACGTCCTGACTTTC. Protein product: CASSWTPGGAGANVLTF.

This chain connects TRBV7-2 to TRBJ2-5, with TRBD2 matching 11 bases. The J call may be incorrect, as the DNA end agrees better with TRBJ2-7. Per germline, CDR1 SGHTA and CDR2 FQGNSA. This CDR3 is built from 15 residues. The CDR3 spells CASSGGLADTYEQYF. The CDR3 DNA follows: TGTGCCAGCAGCGGGGGACTAGCGGATACCTACGAGCAGTACTTC.